The clone carrying this T cell receptor (beta chain) has only a few counts. The library put unique molecular identifiers onto individual cDNA molecules. From the RACE reads, TCRdb called clonotypes with MiXCR, one entry per CDR3 protein. The sample holds 240,000 or so distinct CDR3 sequences; approximately 8.6% are singletons and the top ten take about 2.1%. Time point specified: pre-sensitization, week 0. Treatment indicated: therapeutic diphenylcyclopropenone sensitization with weekly scalp DPC. This sample is drawn from a study of human T cells and chemical hapten exposure. About the study: Diagnoses of alopecia areata, totalis or universalis occurred in mostly female patients.

The CDR3 runs to 14 residues. V gave up 4 bases and J gave up 3 bases, with 10 bases separating them. Germline CDR1 SGHRS, CDR2 YFSETQ. The chain links TRBV5-1 to TRBJ2-2, with D perhaps matching TRBD1 or TRBD2 (5 bases each). Sequenced material: whole blood, taken in connection with sensitization to the hapten diphenylcyclopropenone (DPC). The receptor was derived from a woman aged 40-49 years with alopecia areata. Some clones in this sample may be carry-over from other donors' samples. The CDR3 spells CASSPMGDTGELFF. DNA of the CDR3: TGCGCCAGCAGCCCCATGGGGGACACCGGGGAGCTGTTTTTT.